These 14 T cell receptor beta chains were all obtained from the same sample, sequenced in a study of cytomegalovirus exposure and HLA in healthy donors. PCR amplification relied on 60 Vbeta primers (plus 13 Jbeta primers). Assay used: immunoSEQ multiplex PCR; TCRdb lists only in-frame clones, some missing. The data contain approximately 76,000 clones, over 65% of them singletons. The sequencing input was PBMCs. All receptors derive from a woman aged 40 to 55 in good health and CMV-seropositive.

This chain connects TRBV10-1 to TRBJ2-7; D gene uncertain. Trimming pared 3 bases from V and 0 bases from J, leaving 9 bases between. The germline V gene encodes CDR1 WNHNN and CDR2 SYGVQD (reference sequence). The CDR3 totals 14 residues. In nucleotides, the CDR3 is TGCGCCAGCAGTGATTCCTCTTTCTCCTACGAGCAGTACTTC. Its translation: CASSDSSFSYEQYF.

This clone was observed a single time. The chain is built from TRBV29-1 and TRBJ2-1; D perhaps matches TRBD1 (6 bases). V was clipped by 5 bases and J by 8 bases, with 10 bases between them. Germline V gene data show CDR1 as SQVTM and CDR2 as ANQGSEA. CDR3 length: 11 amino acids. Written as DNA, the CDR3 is TGCAGCGTTTCCAGGGGATATGAGCAGTTCTTC. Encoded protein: CSVSRGYEQFF.

Here the CDR3 DNA reads TGTGCCAGCAGTGTGACTAGCGGTTCCTACAATGAGCAGTTCTTC. Amino acid sequence: CASSVTSGSYNEQFF. The chain couples TRBV28 to TRBJ2-1; TRBD2 matches at 9 bases. The CDR3 is 15 residues long. Looked up from germline, CDR1 is MDHEN and CDR2 is SYDVKM. The J segment lost 1 base and the V segment lost 5 bases, leaving 3 bases of the junction unmatched.

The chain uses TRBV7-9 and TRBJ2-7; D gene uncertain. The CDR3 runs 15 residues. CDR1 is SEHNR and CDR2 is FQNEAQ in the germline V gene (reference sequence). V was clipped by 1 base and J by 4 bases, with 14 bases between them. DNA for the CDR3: TGTGCCAGCAGCTTAGGAGACGGAGTACGGTACGAGCAGTACTTC. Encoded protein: CASSLGDGVRYEQYF.

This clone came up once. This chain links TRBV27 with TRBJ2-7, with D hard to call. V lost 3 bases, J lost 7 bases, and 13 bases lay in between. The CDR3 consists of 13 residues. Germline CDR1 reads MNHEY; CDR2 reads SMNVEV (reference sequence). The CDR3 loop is CASSFERKREQYF. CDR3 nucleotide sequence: TGTGCCAGCAGTTTTGAGAGAAAGAGGGAGCAGTACTTC.

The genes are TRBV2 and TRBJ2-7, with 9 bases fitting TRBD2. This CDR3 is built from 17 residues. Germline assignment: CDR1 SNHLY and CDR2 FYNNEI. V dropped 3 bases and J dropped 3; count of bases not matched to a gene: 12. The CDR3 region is CASSDWGLAGPNYEQYF. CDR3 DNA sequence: TGTGCCAGCAGTGATTGGGGGCTAGCGGGACCAAACTACGAGCAGTACTTC.

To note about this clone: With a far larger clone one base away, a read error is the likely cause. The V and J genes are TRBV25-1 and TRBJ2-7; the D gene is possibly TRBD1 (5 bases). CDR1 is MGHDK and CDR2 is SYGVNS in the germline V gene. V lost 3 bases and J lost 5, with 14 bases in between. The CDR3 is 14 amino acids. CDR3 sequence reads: CASSDGAIGDEQYF. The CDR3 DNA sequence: TGTGCCAGCAGTGATGGGGCTATCGGTGACGAGCAGTACTTC.

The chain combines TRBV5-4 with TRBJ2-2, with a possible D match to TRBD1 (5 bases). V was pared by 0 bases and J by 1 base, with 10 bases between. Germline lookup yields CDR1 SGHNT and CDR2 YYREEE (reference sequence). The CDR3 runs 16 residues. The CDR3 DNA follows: TGTGCCAGCAGCTTGGACAGGTCTTTGAACACCGGGGAGCTGTTTTTT. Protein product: CASSLDRSLNTGELFF. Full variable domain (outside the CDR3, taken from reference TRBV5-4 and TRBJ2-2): ETGVTQSPTHLIKTRGQQVTLRCSSQSGHNTVSWYQQALGQGPQFIFQYYREEENGRGNFPPRFSGLQFPNYSSELNVNALELDDSALYLCASSLDRSLNTGELFFGEGSRLTVL.

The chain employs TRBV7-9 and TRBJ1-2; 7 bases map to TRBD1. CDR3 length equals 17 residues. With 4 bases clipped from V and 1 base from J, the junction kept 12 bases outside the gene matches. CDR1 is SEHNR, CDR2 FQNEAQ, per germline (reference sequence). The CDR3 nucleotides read TGTGCCAGCAGCTCGGTTACAGGGGTGAGGATTAACTATGGCTACACCTTC. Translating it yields CASSSVTGVRINYGYTF.

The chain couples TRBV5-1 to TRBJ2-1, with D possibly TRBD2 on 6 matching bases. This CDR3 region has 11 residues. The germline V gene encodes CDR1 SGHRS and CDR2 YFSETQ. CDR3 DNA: TGCGCTTCAACCCGGGAGTATGAGCAGTTCTTC. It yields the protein CASTREYEQFF.

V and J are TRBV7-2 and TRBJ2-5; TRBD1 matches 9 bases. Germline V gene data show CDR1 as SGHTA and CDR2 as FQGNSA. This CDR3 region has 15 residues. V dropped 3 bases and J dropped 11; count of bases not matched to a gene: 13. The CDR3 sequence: CASSFAGTGLGEQYF. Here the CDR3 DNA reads TGTGCCAGCAGCTTTGCCGGGACAGGGCTTGGTGAGCAGTACTTC.

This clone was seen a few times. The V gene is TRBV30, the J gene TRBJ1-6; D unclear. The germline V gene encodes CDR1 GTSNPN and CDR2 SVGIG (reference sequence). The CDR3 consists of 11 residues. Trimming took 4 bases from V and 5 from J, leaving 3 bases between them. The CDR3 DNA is TGTGCCTGGACTAATAATTCACCCCTCCACTTT. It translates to CAWTNNSPLHF.

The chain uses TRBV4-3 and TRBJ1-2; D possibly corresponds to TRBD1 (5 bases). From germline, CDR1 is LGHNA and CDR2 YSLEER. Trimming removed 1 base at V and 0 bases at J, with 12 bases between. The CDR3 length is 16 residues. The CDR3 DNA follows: TGCGCCAGCAGCCAAGGTCAGGGTCTCCCTAACTATGGCTACACCTTC. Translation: CASSQGQGLPNYGYTF.

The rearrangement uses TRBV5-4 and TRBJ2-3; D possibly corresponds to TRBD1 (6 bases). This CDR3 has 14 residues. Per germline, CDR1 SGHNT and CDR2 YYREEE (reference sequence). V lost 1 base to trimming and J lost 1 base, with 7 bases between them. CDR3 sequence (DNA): TGTGCCAGCAGCTTGCGACAGGGCACAGATACGCAGTATTTT. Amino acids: CASSLRQGTDTQYF.